This T cell receptor (beta chain) comes out of a study of CD4 T cells in relation to SARS-CoV-2 and coronaviruses. Study-level points and caveats: About 64% of donors had memory CD4+ clonotypes crossrecognizing SARS-CoV-2 and common cold coronavirus spike. According to naive versus memory sequencing, detected responses are memory recall, not newly primed. Crossreactivity was assessed only for spike protein, not other viral proteins. Each donor contributed either pre-pandemic or post-infection samples, not both.

This clone was seen a single time. The antigen is unknown. TCRdb keeps only in-frame clones here, not all; method: immunoSEQ multiplex PCR. Among some 37,000 clones listed, just over 75% were seen once. Material: memory CD4+ T cells from PBMCs, cultured in vitro. This clonotype originated in an adult with COVID-19.

CDR3 sequence reads: CASSSGQNYGYTF. The CDR3, as DNA: TGTGCCAGCAGTTCCGGACAGAACTATGGCTACACCTTC. The J gene is TRBJ1-2, the V gene TRBV12-3 or TRBV12-4, with D possibly matching TRBD1 (6 bases). The CDR3 has 13 residues. Trimming shortened V by 4 bases and J by 2 bases, and 8 bases separated the two germline ends.